The clone carrying this TCR beta chain has only a few counts. Deletions cut 7 bases from V and 2 bases from J, with 14 bases between. Germline V gives CDR1 SGHRS, CDR2 YFSETQ. There are 14 residues in the CDR3. MiXCR, applied by TCRdb to the 5' RACE reads, yields one record per CDR3 protein. The table shows tens of thousands of distinct CDR3 sequences, with 25% to 30% occurring only once. The chain has TRBV5-1 and TRBJ2-3; a weak D match, TRBD1 (6 bases). The sequenced sample consisted of naive CD4+ T cells sorted from blood. Indicated subset: naive CD4+ T cells, CD4+CD45RA+CD25-. The clonotype originates from a female donor with breast cancer. The CDR3 nucleotides are TGCGCCAGCTTTCCGCAGGGGAACACAGATACGCAGTATTTT. Its protein is CASFPQGNTDTQYF.